Listed here are 6 T cell receptor beta chains from one sample, sequenced in a study of cytomegalovirus exposure and HLA in healthy donors. PCR employed 60 Vbeta and 13 Jbeta primers. Repertoires were generated with immunoSEQ multiplex PCR, while TCRdb's copy carries only in-frame clones and drops some. The data contain roughly 100,000 clones, 82% of them seen just once; the ten biggest clones take up approximately 3.8%. Sequenced material: PBMCs. These TCRs come from a man in his fifties in good health and CMV-seronegative.

The gene calls are TRBV28 and TRBJ2-5; perhaps TRBD1 as D (6 bases). With 4 bases removed from V and 7 bases from J, the gap between germline ends came to 13 bases. The CDR3 consists of 13 residues. The germline V gene encodes CDR1 MDHEN and CDR2 SYDVKM. The CDR3 nucleotides read TGTGCCAGCAGTTCGGGACAAGGCGGGACCCAGTACTTC. It specifies CASSSGQGGTQYF.

The chain employs TRBV18 and TRBJ2-7; the match to TRBD1 covers 7 bases. From germline, CDR1 is KGHSH and CDR2 LQKENI. Losses at the gene ends were 3 bases for V and 5 bases for J; bases not matched to a gene: 13. This CDR3 has 16 residues. The CDR3 spells CASSPRQGEVGNEQYF. DNA of the CDR3: TGTGCCAGCTCACCGAGACAGGGAGAGGTCGGAAACGAGCAGTACTTC.

The chain uses TRBV7-2 and TRBJ2-3; D perhaps matches TRBD2 (5 bases). The CDR3 extends over 14 amino acids. The V end lost 1 base, the J end lost 11 bases, and 16 bases lay between the germline ends. In germline, CDR1 is SGHTA, CDR2 FQGNSA. The CDR3 nucleotides read TGTGCCAGCAGCTTAGGGATCACCGGGGTAGAGCAGTATTTT. This sequence encodes CASSLGITGVEQYF.

The V and J genes are TRBV2 and TRBJ1-2; 8 bases agree with TRBD1. Per germline, CDR1 SNHLY and CDR2 FYNNEI. Trimming cost V 6 bases and J 6 bases; bases outside gene matches: 3. This CDR3 has 12 amino acids. CDR3 sequence: CASRGTGDGYTF. The CDR3 coding sequence is TGTGCCAGCAGGGGGACAGGAGATGGCTACACCTTC.

This chain uses TRBV4-3 with TRBJ1-4; TRBD1 matches at 8 bases. The CDR3 runs to 15 residues. V was pared by 3 bases and J by 4 bases, with 4 bases of the junction left unmatched. Germline V gene data show CDR1 as LGHNA and CDR2 as YSLEER. CDR3 in DNA: TGCGCCAGCAGCCATACCGGACAGGGTAATGAAAAACTGTTTTTT. Translation: CASSHTGQGNEKLFF.

This clone occurred once. The chain combines TRBV7-2 with TRBJ2-7; a possible D gene is TRBD1 (6 bases). CDR3 length: 15 amino acids. V gave up 5 bases and J gave up 0 bases, with 14 bases separating them. Germline CDR1 SGHTA, CDR2 FQGNSA. CDR3 in amino acids: CASSNPGQTSYEQYF. CDR3 DNA sequence: TGTGCCAGCAGCAATCCGGGACAAACCTCCTACGAGCAGTACTTC.